This TCR beta chain appears in the sequencing data of a study of T cells in narcolepsy. Study-wide points: Autoreactive clone sequences were missing from some blood memory CD4+ repertoires.

V was pared by 0 bases and J by 0 bases, with 0 bases between. The germline CDR1 and CDR2 sequences are SGHDN and FVKESK. The CDR3 is 13 residues long. Some clones are missing from TCRdb's copy, which holds only in-frame ones; the method was immunoSEQ multiplex PCR. The repertoire holds some 35,000 clones, over 65% seen once, with about 2.3% in the top ten. On this clone itself: Its antigen is currently unknown.

V is TRBV14 and J is TRBJ1-5, with D uncertain. The receptor was derived from a human donor in good health. What was sequenced was memory (CD45RA-) CD4+ T cells from blood. The CDR3 region is CASSQDSNQPQHF. The CDR3, as DNA: TGTGCCAGCAGCCAAGATAGCAATCAGCCCCAGCATTTT.